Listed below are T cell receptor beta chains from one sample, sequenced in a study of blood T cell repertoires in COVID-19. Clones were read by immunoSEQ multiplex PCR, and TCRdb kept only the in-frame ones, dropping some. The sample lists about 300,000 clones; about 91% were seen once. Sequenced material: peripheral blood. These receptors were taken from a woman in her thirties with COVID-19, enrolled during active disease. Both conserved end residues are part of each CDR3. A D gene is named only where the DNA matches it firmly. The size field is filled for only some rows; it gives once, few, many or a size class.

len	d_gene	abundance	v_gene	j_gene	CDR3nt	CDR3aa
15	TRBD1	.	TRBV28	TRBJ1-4	TGTGCCAGCAGTGCGAGGACAGGGGGGGTTGAAAAACTGTTTTTT	CASSARTGGVEKLFF
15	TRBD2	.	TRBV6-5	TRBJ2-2	TGTGCCAGCAGTTACGCGTCTAGCGGGGCCGGGGAGCTGTTTTTT	CASSYASSGAGELFF
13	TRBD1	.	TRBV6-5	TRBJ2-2	TGTGCCACGACAGGGCGAGACACCGGGGAGCTGTTTTTT	CATTGRDTGELFF
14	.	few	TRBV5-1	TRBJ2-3	TGCGCCAGCAAACTGGGAGCGAGCACAGATACGCAGTATTTT	CASKLGASTDTQYF
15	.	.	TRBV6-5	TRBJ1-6	TGTGCCAGCAGTTACGGGGCCAGGGAAAATTCACCCCTCCACTTT	CASSYGARENSPLHF
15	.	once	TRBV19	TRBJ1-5	TGTGCCAGTACCTTCGGAACAGGGACGAATCAGCCCCAGCATTTT	CASTFGTGTNQPQHF
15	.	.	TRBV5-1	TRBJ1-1	TGCGCCAGCAGCCCTTTGGGACTGGGGAACACTGAAGCTTTCTTT	CASSPLGLGNTEAFF
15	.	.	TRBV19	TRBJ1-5	TGTGCCAGTAGTATTGGCAAGATTTTTAATCAGCCCCAGCATTTT	CASSIGKIFNQPQHF
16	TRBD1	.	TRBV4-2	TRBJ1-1	TGTGCCAGCGGTTCAGGGACAGTAGACCTGAACACTGAAGCTTTCTTT	CASGSGTVDLNTEAFF
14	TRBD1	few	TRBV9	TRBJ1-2	TGTGCCAGCAGCTTAACGACAGGGAACTATGGCTACACCTTC	CASSLTTGNYGYTF
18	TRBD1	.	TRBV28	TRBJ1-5	TGTGCCAGCACCACAGCGGGCAACACCGGGACAGGGGGTCGGCCCCAACATTTT	CASTTAGNTGTGGRPQHF
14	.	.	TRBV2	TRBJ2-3	TGTGCCAGCAGTGTGGGCAGGGTCACAGATACGCAGTATTTT	CASSVGRVTDTQYF
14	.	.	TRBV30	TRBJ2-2	TGTGCCTGGATTAGCAGAGTGGACACCGGGGAGCTGTTTTTT	CAWISRVDTGELFF
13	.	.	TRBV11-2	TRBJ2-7	TGTGCCAGCAGCTTATTACAGCACTACGAGCAGTACTTC	CASSLLQHYEQYF
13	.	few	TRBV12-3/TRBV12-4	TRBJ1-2	TGTGCCAGCAGTTTAGACAGGAACTATGGCTACACCTTC	CASSLDRNYGYTF
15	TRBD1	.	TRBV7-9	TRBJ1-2	TGTGCCAGCAGCTTAGTAGAGGGGGCGAACTATGGCTACACCTTC	CASSLVEGANYGYTF
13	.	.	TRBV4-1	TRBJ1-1	TGCGCCAGCAGCCAAGAAAGGGGCACTGAAGCTTTCTTT	CASSQERGTEAFF
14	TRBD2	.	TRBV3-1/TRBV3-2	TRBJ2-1	TGTGCCAGCAGGGGAGCGGGGGGTTACAATGAGCAGTTCTTC	CASRGAGGYNEQFF